This T cell receptor beta chain stems from a study of cytomegalovirus exposure and HLA in healthy donors. The study's findings and limits: Analysis was performed later, and it showed HLA-associated TCR beta chains to be more clonally expanded than equally common others. Under in vitro conditions, a few CMV-associated chains were confirmed as specific for CMV antigens.

In the PCR, 60 Vbeta and 13 Jbeta primers were used. Profiling relied on immunoSEQ multiplex PCR, and the TCRdb table lists in-frame clones only, not all of them. The sample lists 150,000 to 200,000 clones, 75% to 90% occurring once. Whether this donor was CMV seropositive was not recorded. With regard to this clone: The antigen is undetermined.

CDR3 length: 14 residues. Germline assignment: CDR1 MNHEY and CDR2 SMNVEV (reference sequence). V lost 2 bases to trimming and J lost 6 bases; unmatched junction nucleotides: 5. The receptor comes from a human donor in good health. The sequenced sample was PBMCs. V is TRBV27 and J is TRBJ2-7; 9 bases are a match to TRBD1. The CDR3 coding sequence is TGTGCCAGCAGTTTAACGGACAGGGGAGCCGAGCAGTACTTC. Encoded protein: CASSLTDRGAEQYF.